Below are 24 T cell receptor beta chains sequenced from a single sample in a study of T cell responses to AZD1222 COVID-19 vaccine (dated by TCRdb to the early 2020s). According to the study, the label for this sample's time point signals: baseline before first vaccination. The treatment or condition label, as the study defines it: meningococcal conjugate vaccine given as trial control. The receptor library was made with the immunoSEQ multiplex PCR assay. Entries here come from immuneACCESS through TCRdb and include only in-frame sequences with V and J called. Some clones fail to appear in such tables; in the studies checked, an unresolved V gene covers under half of the shortfall, and the cause of the remainder is unknown. The sample table holds 120,000 to 150,000 clones, of which 90% to 95% were seen once. Approximately 2.9% of the sample is in the top ten clones. The specimen comprised peripheral blood, sampled on day 0 of MenACWY control vaccination. The receptors were sampled from an adult in good health.

The CDR3 region is CASSPHASAYYEQYF. In nucleotides, the CDR3 is TGTGCCAGCAGCCCTCACGCTAGCGCCTACTACGAGCAGTACTTC. The chain uses TRBV7-2 and TRBJ2-7; D is possibly TRBD2 (6 bases). Trimming cost V 5 bases and J 3 bases, with 17 bases left between them. CDR3 length equals 15 residues. Germline CDR1 reads SGHTA; CDR2 reads FQGNSA.

The rearrangement joins TRBV14 to TRBJ1-2, with D uncertain. The CDR3 is 13 amino acids. The germline V and J ends were trimmed by 1 base and 4 bases, with 7 bases remaining between them. Per germline, CDR1 SGHDN and CDR2 FVKESK. CDR3 amino acids: CASSQGVSYGYTF. CDR3 DNA: TGTGCCAGCAGCCAAGGGGTTTCCTATGGCTACACCTTC.

The chain joins TRBV18 to TRBJ1-6; 10 bases match TRBD1. The CDR3 is made up of 16 amino acids. J lost 7 bases, V lost 2 bases, and 5 bases had no gene match. Germline CDR1 KGHSH, CDR2 LQKENI. The CDR3 DNA reads TGTGCCAGCTCACCAGGGACAGGGGTATACAATTCACCCCTCCACTTT. Protein product: CASSPGTGVYNSPLHF.

V usage is TRBV10-2 and J usage is TRBJ2-1, with D possibly matching TRBD2 (6 bases). The germline V gene encodes CDR1 WSHSY and CDR2 SAAADI. The CDR3 length is 13 residues. The V end lost 8 bases, the J end lost 0 bases, and 8 bases lay between the germline ends. The DNA for the CDR3 is TGCGCCAGCGGACTAAGCTCCTACAATGAGCAGTTCTTC. Amino acids: CASGLSSYNEQFF.

The genes are TRBV18 and TRBJ1-1; D unresolved. The germline gives CDR1 KGHSH, CDR2 LQKENI. The CDR3 contains 15 residues. V lost 0 bases, J lost 0 bases, and 8 bases lay in between. The CDR3 nucleotides read TGTGCCAGCTCACCACCACGCCGGATGAACACTGAAGCTTTCTTT. Protein sequence: CASSPPRRMNTEAFF.

The J gene is TRBJ1-2, the V gene TRBV6-1; unclear D gene. The V end lost 2 bases, the J end lost 7 bases, and 17 bases lay between the germline ends. Germline V gives CDR1 MNHNS, CDR2 SASEGT. CDR3 length: 15 residues. In DNA form, the CDR3 reads TGTGCCAGCAGTGAAAGGGAGCAGGCATGGAGTGGCTACACCTTC. Protein: CASSEREQAWSGYTF.

The chain combines TRBV5-6 with TRBJ2-3, with TRBD1 matching 7 bases. CDR3 size: 15 residues. Per germline, CDR1 SGHDT and CDR2 YYEEEE. With V trimmed by 0 bases and J by 3 bases, 4 bases remained unmatched. The chain's CDR3 is CASSLGAGGTDTQYF. The CDR3 DNA reads as TGTGCCAGCAGCTTGGGGGCAGGGGGTACAGATACGCAGTATTTT.

The chain has TRBV5-1 and TRBJ1-1; possible D gene TRBD1, 5 bases. Germline lookup yields CDR1 SGHRS and CDR2 YFSETQ. The CDR3 is 14 residues long. With 4 bases removed from V and 4 bases from J, the gap between germline ends came to 14 bases. CDR3 nucleotides: TGCGCCAGCAGCCTGGGCGGGGGTGGCACTGAAGCTTTCTTT. Translating gives CASSLGGGGTEAFF. Full variable domain (rest looked up from reference TRBV5-1 and TRBJ1-1): KAGVTQTPRYLIKTRGQQVTLSCSPISGHRSVSWYQQTPGQGLQFLFEYFSETQRNKGNFPGRFSGRQFSNSRSEMNVSTLELGDSALYLCASSLGGGGTEAFFGQGTRLTVV.

The chain uses TRBV4-2 and TRBJ2-3, with 13 bases identical to TRBD2. The V gene end was trimmed by 3 bases and the J gene end by 1 base; junction bases not matched to a gene: 10. This CDR3 spans 19 amino acids. Germline V lookup: CDR1 LGHNA, CDR2 YNFKEQ. CDR3: CASSHTPGLAGRGTDTQYF. The CDR3 bases are TGTGCCAGCAGCCATACTCCGGGACTAGCGGGGAGGGGCACAGATACGCAGTATTTT.

Written as DNA, the CDR3 is TGCAGTGCTAGTATGACGGATCACAATGAGCAGTTCTTC. Translation: CSASMTDHNEQFF. V is TRBV20-1 and J is TRBJ2-1, with D unresolved. Germline loops: CDR1 DFQATT, CDR2 SNEGSKA (reference sequence). This CDR3 is 13 amino acids long. Deletions cut 3 bases from V and 5 bases from J, with 11 bases between.

The chain carries TRBV4-1 and TRBJ1-2; unclear D gene. CDR1 MGHRA and CDR2 YSYEKL come from the germline V gene. The ends were cut back, 4 bases at V and 0 bases at J, with 12 bases in the middle. This CDR3 has 15 amino acids. The CDR3 protein is CASSRTDGANYGYTF. The DNA of the CDR3 is TGCGCCAGCAGCCGGACGGACGGAGCTAACTATGGCTACACCTTC.

The chain links TRBV6-6 to TRBJ1-2, with a weak D call TRBD1 (5 bases). Germline loops: CDR1 MNHNY, CDR2 SVGAGI (reference sequence). Trimming pared 5 bases from V and 3 bases from J, leaving 16 bases between. This CDR3 comprises 15 residues. CDR3 sequence (DNA): TGTGCCAGCAGTGAGCTTCCCGGGGGTGACTATGGCTACACCTTC. As protein: CASSELPGGDYGYTF.

The chain links TRBV3-1 (or the pseudogene TRBV3-2) to TRBJ1-1; 8 bases line up with TRBD1. The trim removed 1 base at V and 2 bases at J, leaving 3 bases unmatched. Germline V CDR1 and CDR2: LGHDT, YNNKEL (reference sequence). The CDR3 length is 15 residues. CDR3 coding DNA: TGTGCCAGCAGCCAAGCCGGGACAGGAAACACTGAAGCTTTCTTT. Translation gives CASSQAGTGNTEAFF.

This clone was seen a single time. This rearrangement joins TRBV2 to TRBJ2-7; tentative D call: TRBD1 (6 bases). Germline CDR1 reads SNHLY; CDR2 reads FYNNEI. The germline V and J ends were trimmed by 6 bases and 0 bases, with 12 bases remaining between them. This CDR3 spans 14 amino acids. CDR3 residues: CASRSWDNSYEQYF. The CDR3 nucleotides are TGTGCCAGCAGGAGCTGGGACAACTCCTACGAGCAGTACTTC.

This clone was observed once. The chain joins TRBV6-4 to TRBJ1-1; D uncertain. Trimming removed 2 bases from V and 4 bases from J, with 8 bases in between. CDR1 is MRHNA, CDR2 SNTAGT, per germline. CDR3 length equals 13 residues. The CDR3 loop is CASSDVRGTEAFF. The DNA for the CDR3 is TGTGCCAGCAGTGACGTCCGGGGCACTGAAGCTTTCTTT.

Only one count was recorded for this clone. This chain uses TRBV3-1 (or the pseudogene TRBV3-2) with TRBJ2-7, with TRBD2 matching 8 bases. V lost 0 bases, J lost 7 bases, and 11 bases stayed unmatched. Per the germline V gene, CDR1 is LGHDT and CDR2 is YNNKEL (reference sequence). The CDR3 is 16 residues long. CDR3 region: CASSQDRAGVAGEQYF. The CDR3 DNA reads as TGTGCCAGCAGCCAAGACCGAGCGGGAGTTGCGGGGGAGCAGTACTTC.

The chain recombines TRBV15 with TRBJ1-5; the match to TRBD1 covers 9 bases. The CDR3 runs to 13 residues. The V segment lost 7 bases and the J segment 6 bases; nucleotides outside the gene matches: 4. In germline, CDR1 is LNHNV, CDR2 YYDKDF (reference sequence). This CDR3 is CATKGTGRQPQHF. CDR3 sequence (DNA): TGTGCCACCAAGGGGACAGGGCGTCAGCCCCAGCATTTT. Full variable domain (outside the CDR3, taken from reference TRBV15 and TRBJ1-5): DAMVIQNPRYQVTQFGKPVTLSCSQTLNHNVMYWYQQKSSQAPKLLFHYYDKDFNNEADTPDNFQSRRPNTSFCFLDIRSPGLGDTAMYLCATKGTGRQPQHFGDGTRLSIL.

The rearrangement joins TRBV2 to TRBJ2-2, with D maybe TRBD1 (6 bases). Germline lookup yields CDR1 SNHLY and CDR2 FYNNEI. This CDR3 spans 16 amino acids. Trimming cost V 4 bases and J 1 base, with 13 bases left between them. CDR3 coding DNA: TGTGCCAGCAGTGTCCAGGGGCTCAAGAACACCGGGGAGCTGTTTTTT. Translation: CASSVQGLKNTGELFF.

V is TRBV7-6 and J is TRBJ1-1; a possible D gene is TRBD1 (6 bases). Between the trimmed V and J ends, which lost 5 bases and 4 bases, there was a span of 11 bases. The CDR3 contains 13 residues. Per the germline V gene, CDR1 is SGHVS and CDR2 is FNYEAQ. CDR3 DNA: TGTGCCAGCAGCCTAATGGGGGCCACTGAAGCTTTCTTT. Residues: CASSLMGATEAFF.

This sequence joins TRBV18 and TRBJ2-7, with D unclear. The CDR3 totals 11 residues. The V and J ends lost 4 bases and 3 bases respectively, with 4 bases between them. CDR1 is KGHSH and CDR2 is LQKENI in the germline V gene. The chain's CDR3 is CASSLDYEQYF. CDR3 DNA: TGTGCCAGCTCACTAGACTACGAGCAGTACTTC.

For the CDR3, the DNA is TGTGCCAGCAGTTCCGGGGGTCAGCCCCAGCATTTT. Protein sequence: CASSSGGQPQHF. The chain has TRBV28 and TRBJ1-5, with D possibly matching TRBD1 (5 bases). V was cut by 4 bases and J by 6 bases, with 7 bases left in between. This CDR3 has 12 amino acids. CDR1 MDHEN and CDR2 SYDVKM come from the germline V gene.

V usage is TRBV6-1 and J usage is TRBJ2-7, with D unresolved. Germline V lookup: CDR1 MNHNS, CDR2 SASEGT. The CDR3 covers 15 residues. V lost 1 base and J lost 1, with 11 bases in between. Here the CDR3 reads CASSEGAALSYEQYF. The CDR3 DNA sequence: TGTGCCAGCAGTGAAGGGGCGGCCCTATCCTACGAGCAGTACTTC.

V gene TRBV19 combines with J gene TRBJ1-1; 8 positions match TRBD1. After removal of 8 bases from V and 2 bases from J, the junction contained 13 bases not matched to a gene. From germline, CDR1 is LNHDA and CDR2 SQIVND (reference sequence). The CDR3 runs 16 residues. CDR3 residues: CASADRGYDLNTEAFF. DNA for the CDR3: TGTGCCAGTGCCGACAGGGGCTACGACTTAAACACTGAAGCTTTCTTT.

The chain recombines TRBV25-1 with TRBJ2-3; maybe TRBD1 (6 bases). V lost 7 bases to trimming and J lost 1 base, with 24 bases between them. Germline V gene data show CDR1 as MGHDK and CDR2 as SYGVNS. The CDR3 is made up of 18 amino acids. The CDR3, as DNA: TGTGCCAGCACCAGTACTGATTCGGGACACTCTTGCACAGATACGCAGTATTTT. Translating gives CASTSTDSGHSCTDTQYF.